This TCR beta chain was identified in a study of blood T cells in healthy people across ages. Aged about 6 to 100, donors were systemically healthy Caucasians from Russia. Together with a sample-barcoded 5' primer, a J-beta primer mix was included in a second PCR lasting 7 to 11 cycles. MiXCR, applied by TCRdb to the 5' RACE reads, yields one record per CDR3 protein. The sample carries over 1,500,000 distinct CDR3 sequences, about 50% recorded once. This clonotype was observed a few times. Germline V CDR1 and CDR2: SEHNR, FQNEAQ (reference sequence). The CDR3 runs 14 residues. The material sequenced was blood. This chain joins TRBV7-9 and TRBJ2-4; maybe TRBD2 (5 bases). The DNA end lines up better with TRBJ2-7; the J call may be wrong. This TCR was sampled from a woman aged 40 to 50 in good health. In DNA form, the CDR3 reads TGTGCCAGCAGCTTACCGGGATACTCCTACGAGCAGTACTTC. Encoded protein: CASSLPGYSYEQYF.